This T cell receptor (beta chain) originates from a study of response to subunit inactivated influenza vaccine. This clonotype was seen a few times. Its antigen is still unknown. Using its own MiXCR run on the RT-PCR reads, TCRdb lists one record per CDR3 protein. The table has a few hundred thousand distinct CDR3 sequences, about 14% seen once. Whole-study results and caveats: The study's authors posited that every seasonal influenza vaccination enlists few new T cells.

Deletions cut 4 bases from V and 5 bases from J, with 12 bases between. Germline CDR1 SQVTM, CDR2 ANQGSEA. This CDR3 comprises 13 residues. The sequences come from PBMCs from blood, collected 12 days after vaccination. V and J are TRBV29-1 and TRBJ2-4; TRBD1 might be the D (5 bases). This TCR came from a man aged 45-65 years who received an inactivated influenza vaccine. The CDR3 nucleotides read TGCAGCGTTGGAGGTCAGGGCCAAAACATTCAGTACTTC. Translated: CSVGGQGQNIQYF. Using reference TRBV29-1 and TRBJ2-4 for the parts outside the CDR3, the full variable domain is SAVISQKPSRDICQRGTSLTIQCQVDSQVTMMFWYRQQPGQSLTLIATANQGSEATYESGFVIDKFPISRPNLTFSTLTVSNMSPEDSSIYLCSVGGQGQNIQYFGAGTRLSVL.